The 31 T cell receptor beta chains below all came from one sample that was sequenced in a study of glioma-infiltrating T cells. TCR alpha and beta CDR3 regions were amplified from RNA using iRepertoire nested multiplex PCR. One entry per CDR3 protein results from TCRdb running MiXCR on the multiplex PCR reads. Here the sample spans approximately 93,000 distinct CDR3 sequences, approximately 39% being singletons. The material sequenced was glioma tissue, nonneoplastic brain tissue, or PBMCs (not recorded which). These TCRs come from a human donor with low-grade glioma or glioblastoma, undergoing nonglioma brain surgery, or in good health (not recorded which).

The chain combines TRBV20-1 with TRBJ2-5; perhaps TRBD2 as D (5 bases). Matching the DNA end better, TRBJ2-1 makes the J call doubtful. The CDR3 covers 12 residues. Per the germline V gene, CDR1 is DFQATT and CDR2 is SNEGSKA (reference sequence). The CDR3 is CSAVPGIDEQFF. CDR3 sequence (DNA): TGCAGTGCAGTTCCGGGGATCGATGAGCAGTTCTTC.

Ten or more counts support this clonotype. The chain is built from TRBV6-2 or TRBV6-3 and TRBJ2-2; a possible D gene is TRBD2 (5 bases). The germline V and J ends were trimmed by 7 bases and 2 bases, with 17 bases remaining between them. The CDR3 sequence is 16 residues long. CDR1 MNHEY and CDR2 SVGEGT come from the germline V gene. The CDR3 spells CASKVGLRANTGELFF. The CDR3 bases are TGTGCCAGCAAAGTGGGGTTGCGGGCCAACACCGGGGAGCTGTTTTTT.

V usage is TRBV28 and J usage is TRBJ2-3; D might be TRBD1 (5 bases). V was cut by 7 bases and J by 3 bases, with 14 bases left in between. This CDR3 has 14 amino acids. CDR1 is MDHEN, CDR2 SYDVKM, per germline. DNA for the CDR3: TGTGCCAGCACTTGGTTCAGGGCGACAGATACGCAGTATTTT. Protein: CASTWFRATDTQYF. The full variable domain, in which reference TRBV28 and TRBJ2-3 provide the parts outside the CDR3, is DVKVTQSSRYLVKRTGEKVFLECVQDMDHENMFWYRQDPGLGLRLIYFSYDVKMKEKGDIPEGYSVSREKKERFSLILESASTNQTSMYLCASTWFRATDTQYFGPGTRLTVL.

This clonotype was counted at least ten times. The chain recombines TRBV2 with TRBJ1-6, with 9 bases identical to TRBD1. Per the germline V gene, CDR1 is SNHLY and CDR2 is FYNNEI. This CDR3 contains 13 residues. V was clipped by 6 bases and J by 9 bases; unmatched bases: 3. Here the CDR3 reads CASRDRGGSPLHF. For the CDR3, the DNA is TGTGCCAGCAGGGACAGGGGTGGTTCACCCCTCCACTTT.

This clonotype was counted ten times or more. The CDR3 loop is CSARYRTGNGEQYF. CDR3 bases: TGCAGTGCTAGATACAGGACAGGGAATGGCGAGCAGTACTTC. The chain combines TRBV20-1 with TRBJ2-7; 8 nucleotides agree with TRBD1. CDR3 length: 14 residues. V lost 2 bases, J lost 6 bases, and 9 bases stayed unmatched. Germline V gene data show CDR1 as DFQATT and CDR2 as SNEGSKA (reference sequence).

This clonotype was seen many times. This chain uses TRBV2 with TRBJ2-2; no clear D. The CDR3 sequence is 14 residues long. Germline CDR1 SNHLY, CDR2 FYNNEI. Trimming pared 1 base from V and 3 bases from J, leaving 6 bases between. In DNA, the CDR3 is TGTGCCAGCAGTGAAGAACAAGACACCGGGGAGCTGTTTTTT. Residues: CASSEEQDTGELFF.

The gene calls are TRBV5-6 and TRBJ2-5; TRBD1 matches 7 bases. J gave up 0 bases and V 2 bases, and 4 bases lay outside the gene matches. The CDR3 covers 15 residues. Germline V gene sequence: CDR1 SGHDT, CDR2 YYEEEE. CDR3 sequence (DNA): TGTGCCAGCAGCTTTAGGGGGCTGTACCAAGAGACCCAGTACTTC. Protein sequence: CASSFRGLYQETQYF.

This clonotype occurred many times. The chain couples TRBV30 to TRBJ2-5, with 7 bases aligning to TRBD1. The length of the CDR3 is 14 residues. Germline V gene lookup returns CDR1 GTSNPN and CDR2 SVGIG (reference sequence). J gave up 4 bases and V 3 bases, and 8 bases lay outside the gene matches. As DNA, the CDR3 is TGTGCCTGGAGCATGACAGGGATCAGAGAGACCCAGTACTTC. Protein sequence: CAWSMTGIRETQYF. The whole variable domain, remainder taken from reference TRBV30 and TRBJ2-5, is SQTIHQWPATLVQPVGSPLSLECTVEGTSNPNLYWYRQAAGRGLQLLFYSVGIGQISSEVPQNLSASRPQDRQFILSSKKLLLSDSGFYLCAWSMTGIRETQYFGPGTRLLVL.

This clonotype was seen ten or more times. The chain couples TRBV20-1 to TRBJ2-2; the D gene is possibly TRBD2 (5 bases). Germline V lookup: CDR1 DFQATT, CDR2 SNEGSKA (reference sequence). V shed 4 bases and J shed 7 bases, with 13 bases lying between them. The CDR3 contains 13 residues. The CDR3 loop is CSATSLEDGELFF. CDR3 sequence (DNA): TGCAGTGCTACCAGTTTGGAGGACGGGGAGCTGTTTTTT.

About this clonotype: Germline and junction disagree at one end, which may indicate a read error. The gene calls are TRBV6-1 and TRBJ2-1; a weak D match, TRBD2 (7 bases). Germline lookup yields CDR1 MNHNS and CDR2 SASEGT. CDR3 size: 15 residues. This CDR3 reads CPSRFVGGAYNEQFF. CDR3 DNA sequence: TGTCCCAGCAGATTCGTTGGGGGGGCTTACAATGAGCAGTTCTTC.

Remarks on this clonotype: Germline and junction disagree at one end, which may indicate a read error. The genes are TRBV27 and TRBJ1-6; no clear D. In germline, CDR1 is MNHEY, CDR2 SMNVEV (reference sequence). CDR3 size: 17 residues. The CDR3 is CASGRAIESSYNSSLHF. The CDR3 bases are TGTGCCAGCGGTCGGGCCATAGAGAGCTCCTATAATTCATCCCTCCACTTT.

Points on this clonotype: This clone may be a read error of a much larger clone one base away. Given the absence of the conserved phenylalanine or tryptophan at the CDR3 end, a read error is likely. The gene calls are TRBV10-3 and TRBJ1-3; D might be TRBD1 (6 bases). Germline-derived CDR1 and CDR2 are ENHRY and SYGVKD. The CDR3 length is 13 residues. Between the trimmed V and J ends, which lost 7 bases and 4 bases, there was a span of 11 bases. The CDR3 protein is CAITGGPGNTIYS. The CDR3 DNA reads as TGTGCCATCACTGGGGGCCCCGGAAACACCATATATTCT.

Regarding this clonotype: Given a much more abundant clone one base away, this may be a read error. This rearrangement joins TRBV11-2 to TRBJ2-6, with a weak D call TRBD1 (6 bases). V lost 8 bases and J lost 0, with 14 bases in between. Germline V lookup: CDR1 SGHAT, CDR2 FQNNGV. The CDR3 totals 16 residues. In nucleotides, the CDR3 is TGTGCCAGCCCAAACCGGGACAACTCTGGGGCCAACGTCCTGACTTTC. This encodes CASPNRDNSGANVLTF. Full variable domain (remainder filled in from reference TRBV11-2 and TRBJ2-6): EAGVAQSPRYKIIEKRQSVAFWCNPISGHATLYWYQQILGQGPKLLIQFQNNGVVDDSQLPKDRFSAERLKGVDSTLKIQPAKLEDSAVYLCASPNRDNSGANVLTFGAGSRLTVL.

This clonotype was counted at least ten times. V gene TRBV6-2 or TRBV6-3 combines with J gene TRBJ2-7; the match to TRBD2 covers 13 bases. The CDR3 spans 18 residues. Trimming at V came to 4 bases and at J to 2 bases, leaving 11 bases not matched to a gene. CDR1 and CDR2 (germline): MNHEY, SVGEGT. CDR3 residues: CASSSFPLAGGPPYEQYF. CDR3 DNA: TGTGCCAGCAGTTCGTTTCCACTAGCGGGAGGGCCCCCCTACGAGCAGTACTTC.

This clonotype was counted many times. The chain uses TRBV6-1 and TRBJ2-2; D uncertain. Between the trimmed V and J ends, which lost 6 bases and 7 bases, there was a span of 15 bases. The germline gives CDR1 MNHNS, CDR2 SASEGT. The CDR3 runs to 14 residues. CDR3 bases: TGTGCCAGCAGGCCCAGGCCCTCCAGCGGGGAGCTGTTTTTT. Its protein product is CASRPRPSSGELFF.

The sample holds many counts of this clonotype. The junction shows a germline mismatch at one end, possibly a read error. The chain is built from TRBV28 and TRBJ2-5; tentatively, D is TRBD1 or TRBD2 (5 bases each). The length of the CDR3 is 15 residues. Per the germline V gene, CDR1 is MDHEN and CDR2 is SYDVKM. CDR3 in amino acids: CASSLWGRGQETQYF. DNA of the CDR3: TGTGCCAGCAGTCTATGGGGCCGCGGGCAAGAGACCCAGTACTTC.

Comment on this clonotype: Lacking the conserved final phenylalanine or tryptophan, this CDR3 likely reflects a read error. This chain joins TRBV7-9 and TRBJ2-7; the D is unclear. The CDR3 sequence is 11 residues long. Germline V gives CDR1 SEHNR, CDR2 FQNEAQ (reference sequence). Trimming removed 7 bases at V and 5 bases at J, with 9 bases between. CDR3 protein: CASIFRDEQYL. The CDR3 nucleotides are TGTGCCAGCATCTTTAGGGACGAGCAGTACCTC.

The CDR3 spells CASSQEQDRKSSYEQYF. CDR3 in DNA: TGTGCCAGCAGCCAAGAGCAAGACAGGAAAAGCTCCTACGAGCAGTACTTC. V gene TRBV3-1 combines with J gene TRBJ2-7; a weak D match, TRBD1 (6 bases). CDR1 is LGHDT, CDR2 YNNKEL, per germline (reference sequence). The V and J ends lost 0 bases and 0 bases respectively, with 15 bases between them. The CDR3 has 17 amino acids.

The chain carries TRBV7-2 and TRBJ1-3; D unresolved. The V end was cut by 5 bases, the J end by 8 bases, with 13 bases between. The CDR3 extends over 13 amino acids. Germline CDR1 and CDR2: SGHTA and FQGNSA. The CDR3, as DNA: TGTGCCAGCAGCGCCGACATGGGAGACACCATATATTTT. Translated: CASSADMGDTIYF.

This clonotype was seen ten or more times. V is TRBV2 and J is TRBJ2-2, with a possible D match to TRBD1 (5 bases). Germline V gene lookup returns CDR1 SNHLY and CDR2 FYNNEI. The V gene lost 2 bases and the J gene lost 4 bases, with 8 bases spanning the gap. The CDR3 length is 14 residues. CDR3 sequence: CASSENQGTGELFF. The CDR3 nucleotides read TGTGCCAGCAGTGAAAATCAGGGCACCGGGGAGCTGTTTTTT.

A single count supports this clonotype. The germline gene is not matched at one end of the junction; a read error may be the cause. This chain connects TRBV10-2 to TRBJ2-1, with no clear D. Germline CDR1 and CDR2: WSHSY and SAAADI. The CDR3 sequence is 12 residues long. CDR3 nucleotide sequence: TGTGCCAGCAGTTACTCCCAGTACGAGAAGTACTTC. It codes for CASSYSQYEKYF.

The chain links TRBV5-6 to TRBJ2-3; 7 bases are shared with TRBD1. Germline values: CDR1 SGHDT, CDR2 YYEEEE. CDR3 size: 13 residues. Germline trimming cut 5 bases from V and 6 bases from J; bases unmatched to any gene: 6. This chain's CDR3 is CASRTTGRDTQYF. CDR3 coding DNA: TGTGCCAGCAGGACGACAGGGCGGGATACGCAGTATTTT.

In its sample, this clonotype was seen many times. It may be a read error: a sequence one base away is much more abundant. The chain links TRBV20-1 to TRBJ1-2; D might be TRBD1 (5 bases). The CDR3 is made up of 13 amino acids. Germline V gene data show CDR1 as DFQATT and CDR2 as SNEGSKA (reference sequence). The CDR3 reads CSASLGGRKGCTF. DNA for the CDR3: TGCAGTGCTAGTTTGGGGGGTAGGAAAGGCTGCACCTTC.

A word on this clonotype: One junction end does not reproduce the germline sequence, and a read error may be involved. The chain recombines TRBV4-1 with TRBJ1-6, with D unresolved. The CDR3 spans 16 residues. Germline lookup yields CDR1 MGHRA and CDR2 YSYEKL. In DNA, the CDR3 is TGCGCCAGCAGCCAAGTGGTCAGCGACTATAATCCACCCCTCCACTTT. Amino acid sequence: CASSQVVSDYNPPLHF.

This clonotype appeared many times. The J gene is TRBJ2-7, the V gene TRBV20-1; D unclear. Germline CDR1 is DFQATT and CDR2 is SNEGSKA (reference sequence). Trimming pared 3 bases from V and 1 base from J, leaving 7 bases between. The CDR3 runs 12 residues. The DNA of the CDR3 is TGCAGTGCTAGTCCGAGTTCCTACGAGCAGTACTTC. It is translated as CSASPSSYEQYF.

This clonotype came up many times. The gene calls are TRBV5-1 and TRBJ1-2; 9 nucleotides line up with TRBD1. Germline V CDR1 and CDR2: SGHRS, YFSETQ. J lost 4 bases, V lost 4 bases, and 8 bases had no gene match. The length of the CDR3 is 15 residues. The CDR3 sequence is CASSDGTGNSYGYTF. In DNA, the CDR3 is TGCGCCAGCAGCGACGGGACAGGGAACAGCTATGGCTACACCTTC.

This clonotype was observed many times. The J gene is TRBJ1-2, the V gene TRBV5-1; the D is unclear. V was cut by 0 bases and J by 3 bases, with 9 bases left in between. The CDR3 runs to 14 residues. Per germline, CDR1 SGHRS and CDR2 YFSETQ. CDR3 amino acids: CASSLDSTDYGYTF. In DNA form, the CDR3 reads TGCGCCAGCAGCTTGGACTCTACCGACTATGGCTACACCTTC.

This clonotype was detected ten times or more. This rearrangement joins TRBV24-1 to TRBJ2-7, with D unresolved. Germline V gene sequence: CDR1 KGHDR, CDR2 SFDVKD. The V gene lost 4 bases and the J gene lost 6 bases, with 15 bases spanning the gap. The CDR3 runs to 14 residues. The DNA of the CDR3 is TGTGCCACCAGTGACCCGGATGCAAGTCGCGAGCAGTACTTC. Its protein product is CATSDPDASREQYF.

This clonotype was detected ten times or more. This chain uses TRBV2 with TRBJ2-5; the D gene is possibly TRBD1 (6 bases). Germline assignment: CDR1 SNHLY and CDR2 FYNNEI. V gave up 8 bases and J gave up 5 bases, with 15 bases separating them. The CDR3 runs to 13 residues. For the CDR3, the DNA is TGTGCCAGCGGTTTTGGGGGCCTCGAGACCCAGTACTTC. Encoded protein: CASGFGGLETQYF.

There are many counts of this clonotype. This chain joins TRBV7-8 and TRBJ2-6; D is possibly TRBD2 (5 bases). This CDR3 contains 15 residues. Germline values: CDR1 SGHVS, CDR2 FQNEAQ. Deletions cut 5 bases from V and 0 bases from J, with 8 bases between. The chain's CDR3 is CASSPRGSGANVLTF. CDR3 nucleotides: TGTGCCAGCAGCCCCCGGGGCTCTGGGGCCAACGTCCTGACTTTC. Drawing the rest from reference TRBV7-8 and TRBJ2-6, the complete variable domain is GAGVSQSPRYKVAKRGQDVALRCDPISGHVSLFWYQQALGQGPEFLTYFQNEAQLDKSGLPSDRFFAERPEGSVSTLKIQRTQQEDSAVYLCASSPRGSGANVLTFGAGSRLTVL.

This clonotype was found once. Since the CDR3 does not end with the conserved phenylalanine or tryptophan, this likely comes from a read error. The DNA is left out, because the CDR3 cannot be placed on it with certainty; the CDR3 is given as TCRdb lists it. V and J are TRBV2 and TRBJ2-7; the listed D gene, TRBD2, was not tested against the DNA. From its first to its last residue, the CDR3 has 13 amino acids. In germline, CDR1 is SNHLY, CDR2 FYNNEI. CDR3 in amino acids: CASRVAGAYEQEL.